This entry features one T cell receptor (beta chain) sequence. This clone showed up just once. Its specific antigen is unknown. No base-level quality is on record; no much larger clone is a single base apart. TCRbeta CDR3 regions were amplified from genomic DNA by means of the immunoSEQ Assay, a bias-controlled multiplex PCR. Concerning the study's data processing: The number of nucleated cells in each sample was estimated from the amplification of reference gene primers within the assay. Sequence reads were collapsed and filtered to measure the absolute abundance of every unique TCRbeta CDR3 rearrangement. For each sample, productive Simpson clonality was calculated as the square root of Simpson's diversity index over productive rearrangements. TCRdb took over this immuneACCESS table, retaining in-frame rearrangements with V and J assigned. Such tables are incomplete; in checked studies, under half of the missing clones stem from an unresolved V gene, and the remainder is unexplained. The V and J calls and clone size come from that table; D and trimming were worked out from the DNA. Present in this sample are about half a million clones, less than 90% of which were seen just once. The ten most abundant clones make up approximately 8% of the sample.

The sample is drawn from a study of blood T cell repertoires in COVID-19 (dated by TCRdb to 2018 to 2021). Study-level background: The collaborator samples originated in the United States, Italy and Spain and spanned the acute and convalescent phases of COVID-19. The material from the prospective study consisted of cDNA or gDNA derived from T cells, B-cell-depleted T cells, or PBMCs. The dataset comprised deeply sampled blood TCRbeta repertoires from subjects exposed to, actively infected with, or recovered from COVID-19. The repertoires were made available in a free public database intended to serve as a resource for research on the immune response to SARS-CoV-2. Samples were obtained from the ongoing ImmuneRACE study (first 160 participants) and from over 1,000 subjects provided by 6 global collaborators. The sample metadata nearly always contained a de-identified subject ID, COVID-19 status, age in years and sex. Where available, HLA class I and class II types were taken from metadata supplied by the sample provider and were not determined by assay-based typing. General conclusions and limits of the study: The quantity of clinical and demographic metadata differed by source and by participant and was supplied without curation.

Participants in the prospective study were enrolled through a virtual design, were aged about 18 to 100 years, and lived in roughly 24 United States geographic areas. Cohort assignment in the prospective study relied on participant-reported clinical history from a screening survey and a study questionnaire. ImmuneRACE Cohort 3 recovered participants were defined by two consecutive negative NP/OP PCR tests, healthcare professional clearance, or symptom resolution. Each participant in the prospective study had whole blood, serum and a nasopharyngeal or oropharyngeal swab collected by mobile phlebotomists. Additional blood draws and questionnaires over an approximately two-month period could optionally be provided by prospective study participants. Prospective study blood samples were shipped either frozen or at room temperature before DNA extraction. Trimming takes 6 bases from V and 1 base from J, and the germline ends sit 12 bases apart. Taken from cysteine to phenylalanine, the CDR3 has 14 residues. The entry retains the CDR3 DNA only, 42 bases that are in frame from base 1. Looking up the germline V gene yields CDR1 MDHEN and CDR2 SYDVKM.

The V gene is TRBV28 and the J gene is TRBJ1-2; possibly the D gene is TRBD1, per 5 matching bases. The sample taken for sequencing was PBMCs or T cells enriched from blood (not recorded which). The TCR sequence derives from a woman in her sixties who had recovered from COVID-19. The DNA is TGTGCCAGCAGACGGAGGGACGGTAACTATGGCTACACCTTC. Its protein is CASRRRDGNYGYTF.